These 31 T cell receptor beta chains came from one sample sequenced in a study of blood T cell repertoires in COVID-19. Sequenced by immunoSEQ multiplex PCR; TCRdb stores in-frame clones only, minus some. The sample records over 70,000 clones, approximately 80% being singletons. The sequencing input was peripheral blood. The receptor source for this set is a man younger than 40 with COVID-19, enrolled during active disease.

This clone was seen a few times. The V and J genes are TRBV28 and TRBJ2-7; 10 bases are a match to TRBD1. The germline V gene encodes CDR1 MDHEN and CDR2 SYDVKM. Trimming cost V 5 bases and J 2 bases; bases outside gene matches: 3. CDR3 length: 14 residues. The CDR3 DNA reads TGTGCCAGCAGTGGCGGACAGGGGGCCTACGAGCAGTACTTC. Protein: CASSGGQGAYEQYF.

This clone has more than one count but fewer than ten. The rearrangement joins TRBV6-4 to TRBJ2-3, with 9 bases lining up with TRBD2. Germline V CDR1 and CDR2: MRHNA, SNTAGT. Unmatched junction bases numbered 14, after V lost 10 bases and J lost 0 bases. The CDR3 has 17 residues. CDR3 in amino acids: CATSPSGVPSSTDTQYF. DNA for the CDR3: TGTGCCACCTCTCCTAGCGGGGTTCCCTCTAGCACAGATACGCAGTATTTT.

V gene TRBV19 combines with J gene TRBJ1-4; 8 bases map to TRBD1. Trimming at V came to 3 bases and at J to 8 bases, leaving 11 bases not matched to a gene. The CDR3 has 16 amino acids. From germline, CDR1 is LNHDA and CDR2 SQIVND (reference sequence). CDR3 residues: CASSISGQGGKEKLFF. For the CDR3, the DNA is TGTGCCAGTAGTATCTCCGGACAGGGCGGGAAAGAAAAACTGTTTTTT.

The chain joins TRBV5-8 to TRBJ2-7, with 9 positions matching TRBD2. The CDR3 spans 17 residues. V was clipped by 2 bases and J by 0 bases; unmatched bases: 9. Germline V gene data show CDR1 as SGHTS and CDR2 as YDEGEE. For the CDR3, the DNA is TGTGCCAGCAGCTTCAGGACTAGCGTACGCCCCTCCTACGAGCAGTACTTC. Translated, it gives CASSFRTSVRPSYEQYF.

This clone was recorded a few times. This sequence joins TRBV6-5 and TRBJ1-2; the D gene is possibly TRBD1 (6 bases). V was pared by 5 bases and J by 3 bases, with 10 bases between. Germline values: CDR1 MNHEY, CDR2 SVGAGI. The CDR3 covers 13 residues. This chain's CDR3 is CASSPSGDYGYTF. The DNA of the CDR3 is TGTGCCAGCAGTCCGTCAGGGGACTATGGCTACACCTTC.

The J gene is TRBJ2-7, the V gene TRBV7-2; the match to TRBD2 covers 9 bases. Germline loops: CDR1 SGHTA, CDR2 FQGNSA. With 3 bases clipped from V and 2 bases from J, the junction kept 2 bases outside the gene matches. The CDR3 runs 14 residues. DNA for the CDR3: TGTGCCAGCAGCTTCGGCGGGAGGGCCTACGAGCAGTACTTC. Its protein is CASSFGGRAYEQYF.

The chain is built from TRBV19 and TRBJ1-5, with TRBD1 matching 7 bases. With 3 bases clipped from V and 6 bases from J, the junction kept 5 bases outside the gene matches. The germline CDR1 and CDR2 sequences are LNHDA and SQIVND (reference sequence). This CDR3 is 14 amino acids long. The CDR3 DNA sequence: TGTGCCAGTAGTATCAGGCCAGGGGGTCAGCCCCAGCATTTT. The encoded protein is CASSIRPGGQPQHF.

This sequence joins TRBV9 and TRBJ1-6, with D perhaps matching TRBD1 (6 bases). V dropped 1 base and J dropped 8 bases, with 10 bases sitting between them. The CDR3 contains 14 residues. CDR1 is SGDLS, CDR2 YYNGEE, per germline. The CDR3 DNA sequence: TGTGCCAGCAGCGTAAGGACAGAGGATTCACCCCTCCACTTT. Its protein product is CASSVRTEDSPLHF.

This clone was seen only a few times. V is TRBV19 and J is TRBJ1-5; TRBD1 agrees at 9 bases. With 1 base clipped from V and 3 bases from J, the junction kept 4 bases outside the gene matches. The germline CDR1 and CDR2 sequences are LNHDA and SQIVND (reference sequence). CDR3 size: 16 residues. The DNA for the CDR3 is TGTGCCAGTAGTATAGCCCGGGACAGGGTCAATCAGCCCCAGCATTTT. It codes for CASSIARDRVNQPQHF.

This clone has just one count. The chain is built from TRBV13 and TRBJ2-5, with D maybe TRBD1 (6 bases). The CDR3 extends over 15 amino acids. With 0 bases removed from V and 5 bases from J, the gap between germline ends came to 13 bases. Germline loops: CDR1 PRHDT, CDR2 FYEKMQ (reference sequence). DNA of the CDR3: TGTGCCAGCAGCTTAGGCCGACAGGATTGGGAGACCCAGTACTTC. This translates into CASSLGRQDWETQYF.

CDR3: CASSTIAGGPHNEQFF. The DNA of the CDR3 is TGTGCCAGCAGCACCATAGCGGGAGGTCCCCACAATGAGCAGTTCTTC. This chain uses TRBV9 with TRBJ2-1, with TRBD2 matching 10 bases. The CDR3 runs to 16 residues. Looked up from germline, CDR1 is SGDLS and CDR2 is YYNGEE. V shed 4 bases and J 5 bases; nucleotides not matched to a gene: 9.

The chain recombines TRBV12-3 or TRBV12-4 with TRBJ1-5, with D tentatively TRBD1 (5 bases). This CDR3 comprises 13 residues. V lost 3 bases and J lost 6, with 9 bases in between. The chain's CDR3 is CASSFGGGQPQHF. In DNA form, the CDR3 reads TGTGCCAGCAGTTTCGGGGGTGGTCAGCCCCAGCATTTT.

This chain links TRBV9 with TRBJ2-7; a possible D gene is TRBD2 (6 bases). CDR3 length: 14 residues. V lost 0 bases, J lost 2 bases, and 9 bases lay in between. Germline V gene sequence: CDR1 SGDLS, CDR2 YYNGEE. The CDR3 sequence: CASSVGAGTYEQYF. CDR3 sequence (DNA): TGTGCCAGCAGCGTAGGTGCGGGAACCTACGAGCAGTACTTC.

The J gene is TRBJ2-7, the V gene TRBV19, with D possibly TRBD2 on 6 matching bases. The CDR3 loop spans 11 amino acids. The V gene lost 11 bases and the J gene lost 4 bases, with 12 bases spanning the gap. From germline, CDR1 is LNHDA and CDR2 SQIVND (reference sequence). CDR3 nucleotide sequence: TGTGCCTCGTCTGGGAGGTACGAGCAGTACTTC. Translated: CASSGRYEQYF. Looking up the rest from reference TRBV19 and TRBJ2-7 gives the full variable domain: DGGITQSPKYLFRKEGQNVTLSCEQNLNHDAMYWYRQDPGQGLRLIYYSQIVNDFQKGDIAEGYSVSREKKESFPLTVTSAQKNPTAFYLCASSGRYEQYFGPGTRLTVT.

This sequence joins TRBV12-3 or TRBV12-4 and TRBJ2-3; tentatively, D is TRBD2 (5 bases). V dropped 3 bases and J dropped 6 bases, with 7 bases sitting between them. The CDR3 sequence is 12 residues long. CDR3 protein: CASSFSGDTQYF. CDR3 nucleotides: TGTGCCAGCAGTTTTTCGGGGGATACGCAGTATTTT.

The J gene is TRBJ2-2, the V gene TRBV7-2; 12 bases map to TRBD2. V lost 4 bases, J lost 5 bases, and 2 bases stayed unmatched. The CDR3 runs 15 residues. Germline CDR1 and CDR2: SGHTA and FQGNSA. The CDR3 DNA follows: TGTGCCAGCAGCTCCGGACTAGCGGGGACCGGGGAGCTGTTTTTT. Translating it yields CASSSGLAGTGELFF.

The CDR3 sequence is CASSPLAGAYNEQFF. CDR3 nucleotide sequence: TGTGCCAGCTCACCGCTAGCGGGAGCCTACAATGAGCAGTTCTTC. The chain couples TRBV18 to TRBJ2-1; 10 positions match TRBD2. From germline, CDR1 is KGHSH and CDR2 LQKENI. The CDR3 is 15 amino acids. The trim removed 3 bases at V and 2 bases at J, leaving 1 base unmatched.

This clone was recorded a few times. The V and J genes are TRBV6-2 or TRBV6-3 and TRBJ1-1; D is uncertain. V gave up 5 bases and J gave up 4 bases, with 14 bases separating them. The CDR3 is 14 amino acids. Germline V gene data show CDR1 as MNHEY and CDR2 as SVGEGT. CDR3 amino acids: CASSPDIEGTEAFF. The DNA for the CDR3 is TGTGCCAGCAGTCCCGACATTGAGGGCACTGAAGCTTTCTTT.

This sequence joins TRBV28 and TRBJ2-1, with 7 bases lining up with TRBD2. Germline-derived CDR1 and CDR2 are MDHEN and SYDVKM. The V gene end was trimmed by 3 bases and the J gene end by 7 bases; junction bases not matched to a gene: 9. This CDR3 has 15 residues. The CDR3 region is CASSLASNGGNEQFF. The CDR3 DNA reads TGTGCCAGCAGTTTGGCTAGCAACGGGGGGAATGAGCAGTTCTTC. Based on the CDR3 plus reference TRBV28 and TRBJ2-1, the full variable domain is DVKVTQSSRYLVKRTGEKVFLECVQDMDHENMFWYRQDPGLGLRLIYFSYDVKMKEKGDIPEGYSVSREKKERFSLILESASTNQTSMYLCASSLASNGGNEQFFGPGTRLTVL.

The V and J genes are TRBV9 and TRBJ1-5; no clear D. V dropped 0 bases and J dropped 6 bases, with 10 bases sitting between them. This CDR3 spans 14 amino acids. Per the germline V gene, CDR1 is SGDLS and CDR2 is YYNGEE. For the CDR3, the DNA is TGTGCCAGCAGCGTAGGTGGGCTCGGTCAGCCCCAGCATTTT. It codes for CASSVGGLGQPQHF.

This chain links TRBV7-9 with TRBJ2-1; D might be TRBD2 (5 bases). Deletions cut 5 bases from V and 0 bases from J, with 14 bases between. The length of the CDR3 is 16 residues. Germline CDR1 reads SEHNR; CDR2 reads FQNEAQ (reference sequence). The CDR3 DNA reads as TGTGCCAGCAGCCCCGGAAGCGGAACCTCCTACAATGAGCAGTTCTTC. Amino acid sequence: CASSPGSGTSYNEQFF. Full variable domain (outside the CDR3, taken from reference TRBV7-9 and TRBJ2-1): DTGVSQNPRHKITKRGQNVTFRCDPISEHNRLYWYRQTLGQGPEFLTYFQNEAQLEKSRLLSDRFSAERPKGSFSTLEIQRTEQGDSAMYLCASSPGSGTSYNEQFFGPGTRLTVL.

The genes are TRBV9 and TRBJ2-3, with 12 bases matching TRBD2. From germline, CDR1 is SGDLS and CDR2 YYNGEE. The J segment lost 9 bases and the V segment lost 2 bases, leaving 10 bases of the junction unmatched. The CDR3 sequence is 16 residues long. CDR3 sequence (DNA): TGTGCCAGCAGCGTGACTAGCGGGAGCTCCCGTGGAACGCAGTATTTT. This sequence encodes CASSVTSGSSRGTQYF. Full variable domain (rest looked up from reference TRBV9 and TRBJ2-3): DSGVTQTPKHLITATGQRVTLRCSPRSGDLSVYWYQQSLDQGLQFLIQYYNGEERAKGNILERFSAQQFPDLHSELNLSSLELGDSALYFCASSVTSGSSRGTQYFGPGTRLTVL.

The chain joins TRBV2 to TRBJ2-7, with 9 positions matching TRBD1. The CDR3 covers 13 residues. With V trimmed by 3 bases and J by 9 bases, 6 bases remained unmatched. Germline-derived CDR1 and CDR2 are SNHLY and FYNNEI. As DNA, the CDR3 is TGTGCCAGCAGTGACGGACAGGGGACTGGGCAGTACTTC. This sequence encodes CASSDGQGTGQYF.

The chain joins TRBV5-6 to TRBJ2-5, with 11 bases lining up with TRBD1. Unmatched junction bases numbered 3, after V lost 3 bases and J lost 5 bases. The V gene's germline CDR1 is SGHDT and CDR2 YYEEEE. CDR3 size: 14 residues. CDR3 sequence (DNA): TGTGCCAGCAGCTGGGGACAGGGGGGTGAGACCCAGTACTTC. It yields the protein CASSWGQGGETQYF.

This rearrangement joins TRBV15 to TRBJ1-1; 7 bases fit TRBD1. Germline CDR1 reads LNHNV; CDR2 reads YYDKDF (reference sequence). Trimming at V came to 3 bases and at J to 10 bases, leaving 11 bases not matched to a gene. This CDR3 region has 14 residues. Here the CDR3 DNA reads TGTGCCACCAGCAGCAATCCGGGACAGAGGATAGCTTTCTTT. It is translated as CATSSNPGQRIAFF.

The J gene is TRBJ2-2, the V gene TRBV28; D is perhaps TRBD2 (6 bases). V shed 5 bases and J shed 3 bases, with 13 bases lying between them. This CDR3 is built from 15 residues. Germline CDR1 is MDHEN and CDR2 is SYDVKM. Written as DNA, the CDR3 is TGTGCCAGCAGTACGGGGACTGTCGACACCGGGGAGCTGTTTTTT. Its protein is CASSTGTVDTGELFF.

The chain carries TRBV19 and TRBJ2-5, with a tentative D call TRBD1 (7 bases). V lost 1 base and J 3 bases, leaving 12 bases between the germline ends. CDR1 is LNHDA and CDR2 is SQIVND in the germline V gene (reference sequence). This CDR3 contains 15 residues. In DNA, the CDR3 is TGTGCCAGTAGTATAGGCCGGGGGACAGAAGAGACCCAGTACTTC. It codes for CASSIGRGTEETQYF.

The chain links TRBV10-3 to TRBJ2-2, with D perhaps matching TRBD2 (5 bases). CDR1 and CDR2 from the germline V gene are ENHRY and SYGVKD. The CDR3 is 15 residues long. Trimming took 2 bases from V and 5 from J, leaving 12 bases between them. Here the CDR3 DNA reads TGTGCCATCAGTGAGCCAGGACTCGGGACCGGGGAGCTGTTTTTT. Its translation is CAISEPGLGTGELFF.

This rearrangement joins TRBV10-3 to TRBJ2-7; weak D call: TRBD2 (5 bases). CDR1 is ENHRY and CDR2 is SYGVKD in the germline V gene. Trimming removed 3 bases at V and 3 bases at J, with 15 bases between. This CDR3 is built from 15 residues. CDR3 in amino acids: CAISDDRGKLYEQYF. The CDR3 nucleotides read TGTGCCATCAGTGATGACCGAGGGAAACTCTACGAGCAGTACTTC.

This CDR3 reads CASQRDPYEQYF. CDR3 DNA: TGTGCCAGCCAGCGGGATCCCTACGAGCAGTACTTC. The rearrangement links TRBV28 to TRBJ2-7; 7 nucleotides agree with TRBD2. CDR3 length: 12 amino acids. Germline CDR1 is MDHEN and CDR2 is SYDVKM. Trimming cost V 8 bases and J 2 bases; bases outside gene matches: 3.

V usage is TRBV6-5 and J usage is TRBJ2-7, with 9 bases fitting TRBD2. CDR3 length: 14 residues. Germline V gene lookup returns CDR1 MNHEY and CDR2 SVGAGI. V was clipped by 2 bases and J by 5 bases; unmatched bases: 4. The CDR3 spells CASSYGSGSDEQYF. In DNA form, the CDR3 reads TGTGCCAGCAGTTACGGTAGCGGGAGCGACGAGCAGTACTTC.